The rows below give T cell receptor beta chains drawn from one sample of a study of shared T cell receptors in the human thymus. Profiled with immunoSEQ multiplex PCR; TCRdb holds only in-frame clones, not every one. The table has some 760,000 clones, 70% to 90% seen once. The sample was also reused in another study, on human thymus T cells.

The sample taken for sequencing was thymocytes. Receptor source: a girl younger than two with a congenital heart defect. Each CDR3 is given with its conserved first and last residue. D genes are given only for firm matches. A clone size is listed for some rows: how often the clone was seen (once, few, many), or a class if it is expanded.

D gene	V gene	J gene	clone size	CDR3 protein	CDR3 DNA
NA	TRBV27	TRBJ2-3	NA	CASSFSPTDTQYF	TGTGCCAGCAGTTTCTCCCCCACAGATACGCAGTATTTT
NA	TRBV9	TRBJ2-3	NA	CASSVSVTDTQYF	TGTGCCAGCAGCGTAAGCGTAACAGATACGCAGTATTTT
NA	TRBV14	TRBJ1-1	once	CASSQQGWGTEAFF	TGTGCCAGCAGCCAACAGGGGTGGGGCACTGAAGCTTTCTTT
TRBD2	TRBV4-1	TRBJ2-7	NA	CASSQETSGALHEQYF	TGCGCCAGCAGCCAAGAGACTAGCGGGGCTCTCCACGAGCAGTACTTC
NA	TRBV10-3	TRBJ2-3	NA	CAIRQDTGRETDTQYF	TGTGCCATCAGACAAGATACAGGGCGAGAGACAGATACGCAGTATTTT
TRBD2	TRBV5-1	TRBJ2-5	NA	CASSLTGGETQYF	TGCGCCAGCAGCTTGACGGGGGGAGAGACCCAGTACTTC
TRBD2	TRBV7-9	TRBJ2-1	NA	CASSLRSGGAYNEQFF	TGTGCCAGCAGCCTGAGAAGCGGGGGGGCTTACAATGAGCAGTTCTTC
NA	TRBV19	TRBJ1-2	NA	CASSRQPLYGYTF	TGTGCCAGTTCTCGACAGCCCCTCTATGGCTACACCTTC
NA	TRBV29-1	TRBJ2-2	NA	CSVESRGGGLGFGELFF	TGCAGCGTTGAAAGTCGGGGTGGGGGACTGGGTTTCGGGGAGCTGTTTTTT
NA	TRBV15	TRBJ1-2	NA	CATSRGPWTLSNYGYTF	TGTGCCACCAGCAGAGGACCGTGGACATTATCTAACTATGGCTACACCTTC
TRBD1	TRBV28	TRBJ1-2	NA	CASSLRRGQHPYGYTF	TGTGCCAGCAGTTTACGTCGGGGACAGCACCCCTATGGCTACACCTTC
NA	TRBV30	TRBJ1-2	NA	CAWSVPPAAVGYTF	TGTGCCTGGAGTGTACCCCCGGCGGCAGTTGGCTACACCTTC
NA	TRBV10-3	TRBJ1-6	once	CAIRTDFYNSPLHF	TGTGCCATCAGGACAGATTTCTATAATTCACCCCTCCACTTT
NA	TRBV19	TRBJ2-2	NA	CASSIRKGDTGELFF	TGTGCCAGTAGTATACGGAAAGGGGACACCGGGGAGCTGTTTTTT
TRBD1	TRBV7-9	TRBJ1-1	few	CASSVIAGTGEHNTEAFF	TGTGCCAGCAGCGTGATCGCTGGGACAGGGGAACATAACACTGAAGCTTTCTTT
NA	TRBV5-4	TRBJ1-6	NA	CASSFRGLESPLHF	TGTGCCAGCAGCTTCAGGGGTTTAGAATCACCCCTCCACTTT
TRBD2	TRBV28	TRBJ2-5	NA	CASSASGGRGETQYF	TGTGCCAGCAGCGCTAGCGGGGGCCGGGGAGAGACCCAGTACTTC
TRBD1	TRBV5-6	TRBJ2-7	few	CASSFLDRDEYEQYF	TGTGCCAGCAGCTTCTTGGACAGGGATGAATACGAGCAGTACTTC
NA	TRBV5-1	TRBJ1-1	NA	CASSFGLLNTEAFF	TGCGCCAGCAGCTTTGGACTCCTGAACACTGAAGCTTTCTTT
NA	TRBV10-3	TRBJ1-2	NA	CAISGPPGDGYTF	TGTGCCATCAGTGGCCCCCCAGGGGATGGCTACACCTTC
TRBD1	TRBV25-1	TRBJ1-1	few	CASSSQGAQTEAFF	TGTGCCAGCAGCTCACAGGGGGCGCAGACTGAAGCTTTCTTT
TRBD1	TRBV5-1	TRBJ1-1	NA	CASSHRDSGGNTEAFF	TGCGCCAGCAGCCACCGGGACAGTGGAGGAAACACTGAAGCTTTCTTT
NA	TRBV28	TRBJ1-2	NA	CATQWRGNYGYTF	TGTGCCACGCAGTGGAGGGGTAACTATGGCTACACCTTC
NA	TRBV6-5	TRBJ2-3	NA	CASSPPSHVPEYF	TGTGCCAGCAGTCCCCCTAGCCACGTGCCGGAGTATTTT
NA	TRBV4-1	TRBJ1-1	NA	CASSLQALNTEAFF	TGCGCCAGCAGCCTCCAAGCCTTGAACACTGAAGCTTTCTTT
TRBD1	TRBV11-2	TRBJ2-5	NA	CASSDLTGWGRQETQYF	TGTGCCAGCAGCGACCTGACAGGGTGGGGGCGCCAAGAGACCCAGTACTTC
NA	TRBV7-2	TRBJ1-5	once	CASSLVPGQPQHF	TGTGCCAGCAGCTTAGTCCCGGGTCAGCCCCAGCATTTT
TRBD1	TRBV6-5	TRBJ1-2	NA	CASMQGALGMYGYTF	TGTGCCAGCATGCAGGGGGCATTAGGCATGTATGGCTACACCTTC
TRBD1	TRBV12-5	TRBJ1-2	NA	CASGLDPRTGHYGYTF	TGTGCTAGTGGTTTGGATCCGCGGACAGGACACTATGGCTACACCTTC
NA	TRBV15	TRBJ2-4	NA	CATSRDHYEGSAKNIQYF	TGTGCCACCAGCAGAGATCATTACGAGGGCAGTGCCAAAAACATTCAGTACTTC
NA	TRBV5-5	TRBJ1-2	NA	CASSPIQRHYGYTF	TGTGCCAGCAGCCCCATCCAGCGGCACTATGGCTACACCTTC
TRBD1	TRBV7-9	TRBJ2-7	NA	CASSLEQGAAYEQYF	TGTGCCAGCAGCTTAGAACAGGGGGCTGCCTACGAGCAGTACTTC
NA	TRBV5-1	TRBJ2-5	NA	CASSAGGSQETQYF	TGCGCCAGCAGCGCTGGGGGCAGTCAAGAGACCCAGTACTTC
NA	TRBV27	TRBJ1-1	NA	CASSLAPGKKAEAFF	TGTGCCAGCAGTTTGGCCCCAGGGAAGAAAGCTGAAGCTTTCTTT
TRBD2	TRBV9	TRBJ2-5	NA	CASSVEGLAGETQYF	TGTGCCAGCAGCGTAGAGGGACTAGCGGGAGAGACCCAGTACTTC
NA	TRBV25-1	TRBJ1-2	NA	CASSEFAATFLGGYTF	TGTGCCAGCAGTGAATTCGCAGCGACCTTTTTGGGTGGCTACACCTTC
NA	TRBV5-4	TRBJ2-7	NA	CASSPSLRVYEQYF	TGTGCCAGCAGCCCATCTCTTCGGGTCTACGAGCAGTACTTC
NA	TRBV29-1	TRBJ1-1	NA	CSVGGQENGMNTEAFF	TGCAGCGTCGGGGGGCAGGAAAACGGTATGAACACTGAAGCTTTCTTT
NA	TRBV11-2	TRBJ1-2	NA	CASSKQNRGYTF	TGTGCCAGCAGCAAACAAAACAGGGGCTACACCTTC
NA	TRBV5-6	TRBJ2-7	NA	CASSLHVRGSYEQYF	TGTGCCAGCAGCTTGCATGTCAGGGGCTCCTACGAGCAGTACTTC
NA	TRBV2	TRBJ1-1	NA	CASSAGGGTEAFF	TGTGCCAGCAGTGCCGGGGGAGGCACTGAAGCTTTCTTT
NA	TRBV5-8	TRBJ2-7	NA	CASSFTYPLVYEQYF	TGTGCCAGCAGCTTTACCTACCCCCTGGTCTACGAGCAGTACTTC
TRBD2	TRBV11-2	TRBJ2-5	NA	CASSLGLAGGHEGAQYF	TGTGCCAGCAGCTTGGGACTAGCGGGAGGTCATGAAGGGGCCCAGTACTTC
TRBD1	TRBV28	TRBJ1-1	few	CASSLRGPTEAFF	TGTGCCAGCAGTTTGAGGGGGCCCACTGAAGCTTTCTTT
NA	TRBV7-2	TRBJ1-2	NA	CASDFPEKTADYYGYTF	TGTGCCAGCGACTTCCCGGAAAAGACAGCTGATTACTATGGCTACACCTTC
TRBD1	TRBV5-6	TRBJ1-1	NA	CASSLQGAVIMDTEAFF	TGTGCCAGCAGCTTACAGGGGGCAGTGATAATGGACACTGAAGCTTTCTTT
NA	TRBV9	TRBJ1-4	once	CASSVGLAPGGGPNEKLFF	TGTGCCAGCAGCGTAGGTTTGGCCCCTGGGGGGGGGCCTAATGAAAAACTGTTTTTT
TRBD1	TRBV6-1	TRBJ2-7	NA	CASRPDRAYEQYF	TGTGCCAGCAGACCGGACAGGGCCTACGAGCAGTACTTC
NA	TRBV27	TRBJ1-5	NA	CASSPSPTQEPQHF	TGTGCCAGCAGTCCAAGTCCTACCCAGGAGCCCCAGCATTTT
TRBD1	TRBV18	TRBJ2-7	NA	CASSPGDRVNYEQYF	TGTGCCAGCTCACCGGGGGACAGGGTGAACTACGAGCAGTACTTC
NA	TRBV18	TRBJ2-7	NA	CASSPGWGLSYEQYF	TGTGCCAGCTCACCAGGGTGGGGCCTCTCCTACGAGCAGTACTTC
TRBD1	TRBV6-1	TRBJ1-3	NA	CASSERGTGRGNTIYF	TGTGCCAGCAGTGAAAGGGGGACAGGGAGAGGAAACACCATATATTTT
NA	TRBV28	TRBJ1-5	once	CASSFCPGGGWGGNQPQHF	TGTGCCAGCAGTTTTTGCCCCGGGGGGGGGTGGGGAGGCAATCAGCCCCAGCATTTT
TRBD1	TRBV27	TRBJ2-1	NA	CASSLDRESSYNEQFF	TGTGCCAGCAGTTTGGACAGGGAAAGCTCCTACAATGAGCAGTTCTTC
TRBD1	TRBV5-1	TRBJ2-7	NA	CASSLVGQGNSYEQYF	TGCGCCAGCAGCTTGGTGGGACAGGGAAATTCCTACGAGCAGTACTTC
NA	TRBV27	TRBJ2-7	NA	CASGSSLYEQYF	TGTGCCAGCGGCTCCTCTCTTTACGAGCAGTACTTC
NA	TRBV14	TRBJ2-6	NA	CASSQEGGRTGANVLTF	TGTGCCAGCAGCCAAGAAGGAGGGCGAACTGGGGCCAACGTCCTGACTTTC
NA	TRBV2	TRBJ1-5	NA	CASSVKGGQPQHF	TGTGCCAGCAGTGTGAAGGGAGGACAGCCCCAGCATTTT
NA	TRBV11-2	TRBJ2-7	NA	CASSLVAGEVGEQYF	TGTGCCAGCAGCTTAGTTGCCGGCGAGGTGGGCGAGCAGTACTTC
TRBD1	TRBV6-6	TRBJ2-7	few	CASSYFGTGNDYEQYF	TGTGCCAGCAGTTACTTCGGGACAGGGAACGATTACGAGCAGTACTTC